Sequencing of this T cell receptor (beta chain) was carried out in a study of regulatory T cells in long-lasting Graves disease. This clonotype was recorded once. Trimming left V 4 bases short and J 0 bases short, with 11 bases between. The length of the CDR3 is 15 residues. Germline CDR1 is SGHTS and CDR2 is YDEGEE. Through Arm-PCR of CDR3 regions and iRepertoire HTBI primers, TCR beta libraries were built. TCRdb analysed the multiplex PCR reads with MiXCR anew, one entry per CDR3 protein. This repertoire shows almost 450,000 distinct CDR3 sequences, roughly 15% found once; its top ten account for roughly 10%. Described time point: newly diagnosed GD, antithyroid drugs for less than 3 months. With RNA extracted from PBMCs as input, the TCR library was made. Clinicians diagnosed Graves' disease using American Thyroid Association guidelines. These records were also assigned to another study, of T cells in Graves' hyperthyroidism and ophthalmopathy.

The chain couples TRBV5-8 to TRBJ1-5; D may be TRBD1 (5 bases). This TCR was recovered from a woman between 25 and 40 years old with Graves disease. This sample comprised peripheral blood mononuclear cells (PBMCs), obtained at new diagnosis, from a patient treated with antithyroid drugs. The CDR3 bases are TGTGCCAGCAGCGCAGGACAAGTTAGCAATCAGCCCCAGCATTTT. It specifies CASSAGQVSNQPQHF.